The 10 T cell receptor beta chains in this list originate from one sample, sequenced in a study of blood T cell repertoires in COVID-19. Some clones are missing from TCRdb's copy, which holds only in-frame ones; the method was immunoSEQ multiplex PCR. Here the sample spans 270,000 or so clones, about four fifths being singletons. Sequencing used peripheral blood. The receptors here all came from a woman in her late teens or twenties with acute or convalescent COVID-19.

J is TRBJ1-2 and V is TRBV5-1; possibly TRBD1 for D (5 bases). CDR1 is SGHRS, CDR2 YFSETQ, per germline. The CDR3 is 18 amino acids. V lost 0 bases and J lost 0, with 18 bases in between. The CDR3 nucleotides read TGCGCCAGCAGCTTGGGTCAGTCTATCTGGGGCCCTAACTATGGCTACACCTTC. Its translation is CASSLGQSIWGPNYGYTF.

V is TRBV6-1 and J is TRBJ2-7, with 10 bases aligning to TRBD2. The length of the CDR3 is 15 residues. The germline CDR1 and CDR2 sequences are MNHNS and SASEGT. V lost 3 bases, J lost 3 bases, and 5 bases stayed unmatched. CDR3: CASSDVGLADYEQYF. CDR3 DNA: TGTGCCAGCAGTGACGTCGGACTAGCGGACTACGAGCAGTACTTC.

In DNA, the CDR3 is TGCGCCAGCAGCCAAGAGGCTAGACGGGGTAATGAGCAGTTCTTC. It specifies CASSQEARRGNEQFF. The J gene is TRBJ2-1, the V gene TRBV4-1; TRBD2 is a possible D gene (5 bases). The germline V and J ends were trimmed by 0 bases and 7 bases, with 13 bases remaining between them. Looked up from germline, CDR1 is MGHRA and CDR2 is YSYEKL. There are 15 residues in the CDR3.

The chain combines TRBV6-6 with TRBJ1-2, with a tentative D call TRBD1 (5 bases). V dropped 3 bases and J dropped 8 bases, with 22 bases sitting between them. Germline V gene sequence: CDR1 MNHNY, CDR2 SVGAGI (reference sequence). This CDR3 spans 16 amino acids. The CDR3 sequence: CASSYAGTRLTQGYTF. The DNA of the CDR3 is TGTGCCAGCAGTTATGCCGGGACTCGACTGACCCAGGGCTACACCTTC.

The chain's CDR3 is CASSQVGGEGETQYF. DNA for the CDR3: TGCGCCAGCAGCCAAGTGGGTGGAGAAGGAGAGACCCAGTACTTC. V and J are TRBV4-1 and TRBJ2-5; D call uncertain. The CDR3 loop spans 15 amino acids. Germline-derived CDR1 and CDR2 are MGHRA and YSYEKL. The germline V and J ends were trimmed by 1 base and 4 bases, with 13 bases remaining between them.

This chain joins TRBV18 and TRBJ2-7; TRBD1 might be the D (6 bases). The CDR3 sequence is 15 residues long. The V gene's germline CDR1 is KGHSH and CDR2 LQKENI. V was trimmed by 2 bases and J by 4 bases, leaving 15 bases between them. The CDR3 DNA sequence: TGTGCCAGCTCACCAACAGGGTCCGGGTCTTACGAGCAGTACTTC. Translation: CASSPTGSGSYEQYF.

This clone was seen only once. J is TRBJ1-3 and V is TRBV27; the match to TRBD1 covers 10 bases. This CDR3 has 19 residues. Germline-derived CDR1 and CDR2 are MNHEY and SMNVEV (reference sequence). With V trimmed by 5 bases and J by 3 bases, 16 bases remained unmatched. CDR3 DNA: TGTGCCAGCAGTCCTGCCCGGCGGGGACAGGGGAGTCGTGGAAACACCATATATTTT. Residues: CASSPARRGQGSRGNTIYF.

The V call is TRBV6-5, the J call TRBJ2-5; the match to TRBD2 covers 15 bases. Germline V lookup: CDR1 MNHEY, CDR2 SVGAGI. The CDR3 contains 14 residues. J was trimmed by 4 bases and V by 6 bases; bases with no gene match: 0. The CDR3 protein is CASRGLAGGETQYF. CDR3 DNA sequence: TGTGCCAGCAGGGGACTAGCGGGAGGAGAGACCCAGTACTTC.

This sequence joins TRBV14 and TRBJ1-4; TRBD1 might be the D (5 bases). Germline-derived CDR1 and CDR2 are SGHDN and FVKESK. Trimming left V 1 base short and J 11 bases short, with 8 bases between. CDR3 length: 12 residues. The CDR3 DNA follows: TGTGCCAGCAGCCAAGTTTCAGGGAAACTGTTTTTT. It encodes CASSQVSGKLFF.

The chain is built from TRBV20-1 and TRBJ2-5; D is uncertain. Germline V gene lookup returns CDR1 DFQATT and CDR2 SNEGSKA (reference sequence). CDR3 length: 11 residues. V was trimmed by 3 bases and J by 5 bases, leaving 7 bases between them. The CDR3 spells CSASPQETQYF. The DNA of the CDR3 is TGCAGTGCTAGCCCCCAGGAGACCCAGTACTTC.